The source of this T cell receptor (beta chain) is a study of beta chain features in type 1 diabetes. What was sequenced were expressed TCRB transcripts, since all of the isolated RNA had been reverse transcribed. Here immunoSEQ multiplex PCR was the method, and the copy in TCRdb shows in-frame clones only, minus some. Among under 950,000 clones, 15% to 20% were seen once, and the ten largest hold 0.02% to 0.03%. V lost 4 bases and J lost 5, with 15 bases in between. The CDR3 runs 15 residues. Germline CDR1 SNHLY, CDR2 FYNNEI. This chain connects TRBV2 to TRBJ2-1; D possibly corresponds to TRBD2 (6 bases). Sequenced input: naive CD4+ T cells from blood. The receptor comes from a woman under 30 in good health. The CDR3 region has the DNA TGTGCCAGCAGTGTCTCGCCGGCGGGAAACAATGAGCAGTTCTTC. Translation: CASSVSPAGNNEQFF.